The clone carrying this T cell receptor beta chain was picked up many times. As yet, its antigen is unknown. This sample is drawn from a study of T cell repertoires in cytomegalovirus infection. Study background: Through public TCR beta signatures, both CMV infection and matching HLA type were indicated. Study-wide results and caveats: HLA-C-restricted CMV-specific TCR beta clonotypes were dominant in the ex vivo response. Summed public TCR beta family frequency identified CMV carriers bearing the relevant HLA.

Using its own MiXCR run on the reads, TCRdb lists one record per CDR3 protein. In the table there are 450,000 to 600,000 distinct CDR3 sequences, roughly 10% of which are singletons. The CDR3 covers 15 residues. Between the trimmed V and J ends, which lost 4 bases and 3 bases, there was a span of 15 bases. Looked up from germline, CDR1 is MNHNS and CDR2 is SASEGT. The sample taken for sequencing was PBMCs. This clonotype originated in a human donor in good health (CMV status not recorded). Some clones in this sample may be carry-over from other donors' samples. The chain links TRBV6-1 to TRBJ1-1; possible D gene TRBD1, 6 bases. The CDR3 DNA sequence: TGTGCCAGCAGTGCGGACAGCCGGGGGGACACTGAAGCTTTCTTT. Its translation is CASSADSRGDTEAFF.